This T cell receptor beta chain was recovered during a study of chemoradiotherapy in HPV16-positive cancers (dated by TCRdb to between 2021 and 2024). Regarding the study in general: Candidate HPV-specific T-cell clones and common TCR motifs were defined through functional T-cell assays on cells from two HPV16-positive patients. Whether T-cell immunity against the HPV oncoproteins E6 and E7 changes during chemoradiotherapy and whether survival is affected by this immunity were examined in the study. Next, the candidate HPV-specific TCRs and motifs were followed in TCR repertoires from over 85 patients with HPV-related cancers. Overall study outcomes, separate from this receptor: In HPV16-positive patients, expansion of HPV-responsive T cells during chemoradiotherapy was associated with improved recurrence-free survival. Expansion of candidate HPV-specific clones and E7-related TCR motifs was observed in the tumor microenvironment during treatment, whereas no such expansion was observed for non-HPV-specific T cells. The functional definition of HPV-specific T cells came from only a couple of HPV16-positive patients, and the survival association was reported for HPV16-positive patients.

From the cysteine through the phenylalanine, the CDR3 covers 12 amino acids. Kept here is only the CDR3 DNA, which spans 36 bases and is read in frame from base 1. CDR1 and CDR2 were assigned from the germline V gene as MGHRA and YSYEKL. V is reduced by 2 bases and J by 7 bases, leaving a spacing of 3 bases between them. Note on this clone: Its specific antigen is unknown. Base qualities are not at hand, and no much larger clone is one base apart.

Repertoires were sampled multiple times during chemoradiotherapy, which allowed clonal expansion in the tumor microenvironment to be followed. The library was generated by the immunoSEQ multiplex PCR assay. Here the immuneACCESS table is served through TCRdb, limited to in-frame sequences with V and J called. Missing clones are a known gap in these copies; in checked studies unresolved V genes cover under half, and the rest lacks a known reason. Within this sample are roughly 28,000 clones, with about 90% of them counted one time only. Roughly a fifth of the sample comes from the top ten. The receptor's source is a human donor with HPV-associated anogenital cancer. The sample was blood, taken from a patient who underwent chemoradiotherapy. This receptor chain uses TRBV4-1 and TRBJ1-6; no D segment can be confidently identified. This receptor has the CDR3 CASSQRNSPLHF. Read as DNA, the sequence is TGCGCCAGCAGCCAAAGGAATTCACCCCTCCACTTT.